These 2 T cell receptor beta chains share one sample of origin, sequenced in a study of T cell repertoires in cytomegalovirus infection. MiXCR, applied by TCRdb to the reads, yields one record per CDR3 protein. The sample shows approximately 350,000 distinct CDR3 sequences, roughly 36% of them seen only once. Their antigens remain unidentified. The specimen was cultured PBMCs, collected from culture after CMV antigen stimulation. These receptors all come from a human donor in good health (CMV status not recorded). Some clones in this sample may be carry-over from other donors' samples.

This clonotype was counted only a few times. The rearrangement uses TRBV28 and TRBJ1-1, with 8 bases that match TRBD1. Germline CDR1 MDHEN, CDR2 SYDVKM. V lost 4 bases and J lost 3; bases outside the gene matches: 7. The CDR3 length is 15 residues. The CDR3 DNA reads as TGTGCCAGCAGTTCCCAGGGGGCCGGGGACACTGAAGCTTTCTTT. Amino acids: CASSSQGAGDTEAFF.

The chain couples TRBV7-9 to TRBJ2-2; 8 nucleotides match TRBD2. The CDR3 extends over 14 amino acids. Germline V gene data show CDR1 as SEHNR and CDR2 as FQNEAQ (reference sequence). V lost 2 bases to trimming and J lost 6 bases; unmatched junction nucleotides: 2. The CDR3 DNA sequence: TGTGCCAGCAGCTTAAGGCGGGAGGCCGGGGAGCTGTTTTTT. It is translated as CASSLRREAGELFF. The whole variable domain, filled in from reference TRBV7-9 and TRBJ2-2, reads DTGVSQNPRHKITKRGQNVTFRCDPISEHNRLYWYRQTLGQGPEFLTYFQNEAQLEKSRLLSDRFSAERPKGSFSTLEIQRTEQGDSAMYLCASSLRREAGELFFGEGSRLTVL.